These T cell receptor beta chains were read from a single sample in a study of molecular identifiers for immune sequencing clone quantification. TCRdb independently ran MiXCR on the PCR reads; one entry per CDR3 protein. The data show fewer than 350,000 distinct CDR3 sequences, 24% seen once. The sample comprised naive CD8+ T cells from blood, with Jurkat cell RNA spiked in. These receptors originate from a human donor in good health. Some libraries in this study had Jurkat cell RNA spiked in. CDR3s include the opening cysteine and the closing phenylalanine or tryptophan. D genes are given only for firm matches. Clone size is not always given. Where it is, it says once, few, many or a class for expanded clones.

size	J	D	V	CDR3	DNA
-	TRBJ1-1	-	TRBV7-2	CASSGDAGATGAFF	TGTGCCAGCAGCGGAGATGCAGGGGCGACTGGAGCTTTCTTT
many	TRBJ2-3	-	TRBV27	CASWDMGSTDTQYF	TGTGCCAGCTGGGACATGGGTAGCACAGATACGCAGTATTTT
many	TRBJ1-1	TRBD1	TRBV5-6	CASSWDRGNTEAFF	TGTGCCAGCAGCTGGGACAGGGGGAACACTGAAGCTTTCTTT
many	TRBJ1-3	-	TRBV7-2	CASSWGPGNTIYF	TGTGCCAGCAGCTGGGGACCTGGAAACACCATATATTTT
-	TRBJ2-1	TRBD1	TRBV28	CASSLRTGMDEQFF	TGTGCCAGCAGTCTAAGGACAGGGATGGATGAGCAGTTCTTC
many	TRBJ2-3	-	TRBV2	CASSEDQHRSANTDTQYF	TGTGCCAGCAGTGAAGACCAGCACAGGTCGGCTAACACAGATACGCAGTATTTT
few	TRBJ2-3	-	TRBV6-5	CASSYQGLPLVGDTQYF	TGTGCCAGCAGTTACCAAGGTCTGCCCTTGGTAGGAGATACGCAGTATTTT
many	TRBJ2-1	-	TRBV6-5	CASTLGHPTDEQFF	TGTGCCAGCACCCTCGGACACCCCACCGACGAGCAGTTCTTC
many	TRBJ1-1	TRBD1	TRBV4-3	CASSQDRFAPEAFF	TGCGCCAGCAGCCAGGACAGGTTTGCCCCTGAAGCTTTCTTT
few	TRBJ2-7	-	TRBV30	CAWRDWTYDGQYF	TGTGCCTGGAGAGACTGGACCTACGATGGGCAGTACTTC
few	TRBJ2-2	-	TRBV30	CAWSLGNTGELFF	TGTGCCTGGAGTCTGGGCAACACCGGGGAGCTGTTTTTT
-	TRBJ2-5	TRBD2	TRBV7-9	CASSQGRTSGGAYRGQETQYF	TGTGCCAGCAGCCAGGGAAGGACTAGCGGGGGGGCCTACCGTGGCCAAGAGACCCAGTACTTC
-	TRBJ2-1	-	TRBV20-1	CSANAGSRGYEQFF	TGCAGCGCAAATGCAGGGTCCCGGGGGTATGAGCAGTTCTTC
-	TRBJ2-5	TRBD1	TRBV12-3/TRBV12-4	CASGPTGGQEPQYF	TGTGCCAGCGGCCCGACAGGGGGTCAAGAGCCCCAGTACTTC
many	TRBJ1-4	-	TRBV7-9	CASSFTDEKLFF	TGTGCCAGCAGCTTCACCGATGAAAAACTGTTTTTT
-	TRBJ2-7	-	TRBV10-3	CAILGDTYEQYF	TGTGCCATCTTAGGCGATACCTACGAGCAGTACTTC
-	TRBJ2-1	-	TRBV7-3	CASSLLPASYNEQFF	TGTGCCAGCAGCTTACTACCAGCCTCCTACAATGAGCAGTTCTTC
many	TRBJ2-5	TRBD2	TRBV12-3/TRBV12-4	CASMDYASGWQGETQYF	TGTGCCAGCATGGATTATGCTAGCGGGTGGCAGGGAGAGACCCAGTACTTC
-	TRBJ1-1	-	TRBV20-1	CSARDWAQAGTEASF	TGCAGTGCTAGAGATTGGGCGCAGGCTGGCACTGAAGCTTCCTTT
-	TRBJ2-1	-	TRBV12-5	CASSSNPGRVFYNEQFF	TGTGCTAGTTCTTCGAACCCGGGCAGGGTCTTCTACAATGAGCAGTTCTTC
many	TRBJ2-3	TRBD1	TRBV12-3/TRBV12-4	CASSLPGTGSDTQYF	TGTGCCAGCAGTTTACCCGGGACAGGGTCAGATACGCAGTATTTT
many	TRBJ1-2	-	TRBV5-1	CASSTQSYGYTF	TGCGCCAGCAGCACCCAGTCCTATGGCTACACCTTC
few	TRBJ2-1	TRBD1	TRBV30	CAWSPGQVNEQFF	TGTGCCTGGAGCCCGGGACAGGTTAATGAGCAGTTCTTC
-	TRBJ2-7	-	TRBV6-5	CASSYSPGSFSEQYF	TGTGCCAGCAGTTACTCGCCAGGGTCCTTTTCAGAGCAGTACTTC
-	TRBJ2-1	-	TRBV19	CASSWSPFSSYNEQFF	TGTGCCAGTAGTTGGTCTCCCTTCAGCTCCTACAATGAGCAGTTCTTC
many	TRBJ2-7	-	TRBV28	CASINRNGYEQYF	TGTGCCAGCATCAATCGTAATGGGTACGAGCAGTACTTC
few	TRBJ1-4	-	TRBV12-3/TRBV12-4	CASRPRGGREKLFF	TGTGCCAGCAGGCCCCGGGGGGGGAGGGAAAAACTGTTTTTT
many	TRBJ1-1	-	TRBV12-3/TRBV12-4	CASNGPQGVDTEAFF	TGTGCCAGCAACGGACCGCAGGGTGTAGACACTGAAGCTTTCTTT